One sample yielded the 6 T cell receptor beta chains listed below, sequenced in a study of T-cell reconstitution after alpha-beta-depleted transplantation in children. TCRbeta library construction was performed incorporating unique molecular identifiers. TCRdb re-called the PCR reads with MiXCR, one entry per CDR3 protein. The data contain 250,000 to 400,000 distinct CDR3 sequences, approximately 23% of them singletons. This material consisted of PBMCs, mostly from graft donor cells, taken 180 days after TCRalphabeta/CD19-depleted stem cell transplant. The receptors shown here come from a male patient under 18 who had a stem cell transplant for acute lymphoblastic leukemia, so the T cells may come from the graft donor.

This clonotype was observed a few times. V gene TRBV29-1 combines with J gene TRBJ2-5; 7 bases fit TRBD2. With 0 bases clipped from V and 4 bases from J, the junction kept 8 bases outside the gene matches. The CDR3 length is 15 residues. Germline loops: CDR1 SQVTM, CDR2 ANQGSEA. For the CDR3, the DNA is TGCAGCGTTGAAGACCGTAGACTAGCAGGAGAGACCCAGTACTTC. This encodes CSVEDRRLAGETQYF.

This chain uses TRBV5-1 with TRBJ2-7, with TRBD2 identical over 10 bases. The CDR3 has 14 residues. Germline CDR1 reads SGHRS; CDR2 reads YFSETQ. V shed 1 base, J shed 6 bases, and the junction held 4 bases outside the gene matches. The CDR3 region is CASSLTSGMREQYF. CDR3 DNA sequence: TGCGCCAGCAGCTTGACTAGCGGGATGCGCGAGCAGTACTTC. Drawing the rest from reference TRBV5-1 and TRBJ2-7, the complete variable domain is KAGVTQTPRYLIKTRGQQVTLSCSPISGHRSVSWYQQTPGQGLQFLFEYFSETQRNKGNFPGRFSGRQFSNSRSEMNVSTLELGDSALYLCASSLTSGMREQYFGPGTRLTVT.

In its sample, this clonotype was seen a few times. This rearrangement joins TRBV7-9 to TRBJ2-1, with D unclear. Germline CDR1 SEHNR, CDR2 FQNEAQ (reference sequence). The CDR3 sequence is 12 residues long. Trimming removed 2 bases from V and 8 bases from J, with 7 bases in between. The CDR3 nucleotides read TGTGCCAGCAGCTTAATATCTGATGAGCAGTTCTTC. Residues: CASSLISDEQFF.

This clonotype was found a few times. The chain employs TRBV3-1 and TRBJ2-2; D gene ambiguous. This CDR3 contains 17 residues. Germline CDR1 and CDR2: LGHDT and YNNKEL (reference sequence). Trimming left V 1 base short and J 1 base short, with 13 bases between. CDR3 sequence reads: CASSQVRVRRNTGELFF. Written as DNA, the CDR3 is TGTGCCAGCAGCCAAGTAAGGGTCAGGCGGAACACCGGGGAGCTGTTTTTT.

V is TRBV12-3 or TRBV12-4 and J is TRBJ2-3; 9 bases align to TRBD1. The J segment lost 4 bases and the V segment lost 6 bases, leaving 5 bases of the junction unmatched. CDR3 length equals 14 residues. CDR3 amino acids: CASRHDRGADTQYF. In DNA form, the CDR3 reads TGTGCCAGCAGACACGACAGGGGGGCAGATACGCAGTATTTT.

This chain links TRBV20-1 with TRBJ2-7; 9 nucleotides align to TRBD2. J lost 2 bases, V lost 6 bases, and 17 bases had no gene match. The germline V gene encodes CDR1 DFQATT and CDR2 SNEGSKA (reference sequence). The CDR3 contains 17 residues. CDR3 protein: CSAGDGLAGSRTYEQYF. CDR3 sequence (DNA): TGCAGTGCCGGGGACGGTCTAGCGGGAAGTAGGACCTACGAGCAGTACTTC.